This T cell receptor beta chain was found in a study of identical twins. Study observations and caveats: The study found weaker excess twin sharing in beta out-of-frame sequences. Invariant MAIT and iNKT cells may have partly biased zero-insertion analyses.

V was shortened by 1 base and J by 6 bases, with 15 bases between the two germline ends. Germline V gene data show CDR1 as MGHDK and CDR2 as SYGVNS. This CDR3 spans 15 amino acids. Each CDR3 protein is one row after TCRdb ran MiXCR on the 5' RACE reads. The profile covers 1.5 million to 2 million distinct CDR3 sequences, with roughly 35% appearing a single time and under 0.35% taken by the ten largest. This clonotype showed up just a few times. The antigen remains undetermined. The rearrangement uses TRBV25-1 and TRBJ1-2, with D perhaps matching TRBD1 (5 bases). The clonotype was recovered from a newborn girl in good health. Sequencing used cord blood. The CDR3 region has the DNA TGTGCCAGCAGTGAATTGGGGCAGGGCCGGGATGGCTACACCTTC. It encodes CASSELGQGRDGYTF.